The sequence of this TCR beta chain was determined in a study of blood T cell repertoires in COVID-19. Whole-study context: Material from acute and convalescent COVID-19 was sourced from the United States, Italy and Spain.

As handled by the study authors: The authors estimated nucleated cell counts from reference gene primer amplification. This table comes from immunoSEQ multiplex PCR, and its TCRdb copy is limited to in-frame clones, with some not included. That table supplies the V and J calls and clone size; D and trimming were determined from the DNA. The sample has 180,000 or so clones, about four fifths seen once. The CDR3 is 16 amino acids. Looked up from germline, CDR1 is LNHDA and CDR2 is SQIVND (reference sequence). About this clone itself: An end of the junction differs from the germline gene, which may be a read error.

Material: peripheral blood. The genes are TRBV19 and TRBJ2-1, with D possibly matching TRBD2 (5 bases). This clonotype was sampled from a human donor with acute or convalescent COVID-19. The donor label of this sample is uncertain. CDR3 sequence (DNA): TGTGCCAGTAGGATAGCAGCGGTTAGCTCCTACAATGAGCAGTTCTTC. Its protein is CASRIAAVSSYNEQFF.